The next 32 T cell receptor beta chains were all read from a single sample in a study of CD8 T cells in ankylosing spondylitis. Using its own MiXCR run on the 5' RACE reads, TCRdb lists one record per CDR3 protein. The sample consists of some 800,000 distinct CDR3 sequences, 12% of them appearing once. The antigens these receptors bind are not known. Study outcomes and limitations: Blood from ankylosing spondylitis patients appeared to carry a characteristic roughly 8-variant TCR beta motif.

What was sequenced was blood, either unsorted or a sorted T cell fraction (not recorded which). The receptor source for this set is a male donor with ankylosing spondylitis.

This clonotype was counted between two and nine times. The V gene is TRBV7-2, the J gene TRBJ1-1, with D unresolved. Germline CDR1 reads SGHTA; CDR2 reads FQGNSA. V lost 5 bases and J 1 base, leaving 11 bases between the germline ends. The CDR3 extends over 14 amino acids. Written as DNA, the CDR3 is TGTGCCAGCAGCGTCTGGCGAGCGAACACTGAAGCTTTCTTT. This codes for CASSVWRANTEAFF.

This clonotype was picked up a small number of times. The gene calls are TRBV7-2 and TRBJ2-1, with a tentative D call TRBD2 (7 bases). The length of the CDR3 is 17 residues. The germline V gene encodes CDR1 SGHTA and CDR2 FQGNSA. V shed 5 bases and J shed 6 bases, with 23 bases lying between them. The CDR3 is CASSPRRGRGGGNEQFF. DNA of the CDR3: TGTGCCAGCAGCCCCCGAAGGGGCAGGGGAGGGGGCAATGAGCAGTTCTTC. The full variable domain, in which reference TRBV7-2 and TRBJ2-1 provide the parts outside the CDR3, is GAGVSQSPSNKVTEKGKDVELRCDPISGHTALYWYRQSLGQGLEFLIYFQGNSAPDKSGLPSDRFSAERTGGSVSTLTIQRTQQEDSAVYLCASSPRRGRGGGNEQFFGPGTRLTVL.

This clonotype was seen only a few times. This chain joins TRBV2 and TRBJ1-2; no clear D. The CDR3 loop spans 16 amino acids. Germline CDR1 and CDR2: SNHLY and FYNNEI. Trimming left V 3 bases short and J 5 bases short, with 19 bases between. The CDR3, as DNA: TGTGCCAGCAGTGAGCCTACCCGAGGGAGTTTGTATGGCTACACCTTC. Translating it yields CASSEPTRGSLYGYTF.

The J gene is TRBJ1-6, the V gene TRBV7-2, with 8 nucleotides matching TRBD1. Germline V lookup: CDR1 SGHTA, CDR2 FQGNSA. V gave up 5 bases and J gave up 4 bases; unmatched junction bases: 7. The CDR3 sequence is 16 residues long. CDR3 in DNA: TGTGCCAGCAGCCTGACAGGGGATGCGTATAATTCACCCCTCCACTTT. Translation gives CASSLTGDAYNSPLHF.

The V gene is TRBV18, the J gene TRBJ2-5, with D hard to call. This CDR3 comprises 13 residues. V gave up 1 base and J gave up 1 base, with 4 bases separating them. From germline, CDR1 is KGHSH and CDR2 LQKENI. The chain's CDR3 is CASSPLLQETQYF. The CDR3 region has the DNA TGTGCCAGCTCACCACTTCTCCAAGAGACCCAGTACTTC.

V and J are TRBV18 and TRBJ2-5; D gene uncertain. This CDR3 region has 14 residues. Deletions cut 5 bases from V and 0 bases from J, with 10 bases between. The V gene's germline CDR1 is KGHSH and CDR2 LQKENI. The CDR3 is CASSMGSYQETQYF. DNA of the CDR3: TGTGCCAGCTCAATGGGATCGTACCAAGAGACCCAGTACTTC.

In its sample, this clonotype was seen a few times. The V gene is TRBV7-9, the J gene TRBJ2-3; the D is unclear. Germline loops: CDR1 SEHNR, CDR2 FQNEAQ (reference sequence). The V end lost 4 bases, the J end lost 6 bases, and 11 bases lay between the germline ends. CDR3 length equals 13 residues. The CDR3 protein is CASSSHQVDTQYF. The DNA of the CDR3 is TGTGCCAGCAGCTCCCACCAGGTTGATACGCAGTATTTT.

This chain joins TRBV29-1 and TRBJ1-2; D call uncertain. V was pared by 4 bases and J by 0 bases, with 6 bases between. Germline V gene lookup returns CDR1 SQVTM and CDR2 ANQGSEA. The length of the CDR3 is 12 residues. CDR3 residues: CSVVTANYGYTF. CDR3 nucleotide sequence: TGCAGCGTTGTCACAGCTAACTATGGCTACACCTTC.

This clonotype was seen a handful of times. CDR3 region: CASSGQPADEQFF. The CDR3 DNA sequence: TGCGCCAGCTCCGGACAGCCCGCGGATGAGCAGTTCTTC. V and J are TRBV4-3 and TRBJ2-1, with D perhaps TRBD1 (6 bases). Trimming took 8 bases from V and 8 from J, leaving 16 bases between them. The CDR3 sequence is 13 residues long. Germline lookup yields CDR1 LGHNA and CDR2 YSLEER.

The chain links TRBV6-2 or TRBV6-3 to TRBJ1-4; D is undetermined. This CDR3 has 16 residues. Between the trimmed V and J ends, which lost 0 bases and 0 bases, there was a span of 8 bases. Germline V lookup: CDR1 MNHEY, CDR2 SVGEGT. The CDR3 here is CASSYSRSATNEKLFF. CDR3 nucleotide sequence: TGTGCCAGCAGTTACTCACGGAGTGCAACTAATGAAAAACTGTTTTTT.

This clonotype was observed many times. Written as DNA, the CDR3 is TGTGCCAGCAGCCAAGGGGAAAGCTCCTACAATGAGCAGTTCTTC. Encoded protein: CASSQGESSYNEQFF. The chain employs TRBV4-2 and TRBJ2-1; D gene ambiguous. Between the trimmed V and J ends, which lost 1 base and 0 bases, there was a span of 7 bases. The CDR3 loop spans 15 amino acids. CDR1 and CDR2 (germline): LGHNA, YNFKEQ.

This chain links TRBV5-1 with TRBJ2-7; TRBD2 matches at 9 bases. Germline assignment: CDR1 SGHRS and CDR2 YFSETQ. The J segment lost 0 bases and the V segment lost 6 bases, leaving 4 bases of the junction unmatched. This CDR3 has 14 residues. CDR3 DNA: TGCGCCAGCACCATTAGCGGGGGCTCCTACGAGCAGTACTTC. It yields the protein CASTISGGSYEQYF.

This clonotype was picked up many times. In DNA, the CDR3 is TGCGCCAGTGGGTCGGGAAGACGGAATGAAAAACTGTTTTTT. Its protein is CASGSGRRNEKLFF. V is TRBV5-1 and J is TRBJ1-4; no definite D call. Germline values: CDR1 SGHRS, CDR2 YFSETQ. Trimming took 8 bases from V and 5 from J, leaving 16 bases between them. The CDR3 extends over 14 amino acids.

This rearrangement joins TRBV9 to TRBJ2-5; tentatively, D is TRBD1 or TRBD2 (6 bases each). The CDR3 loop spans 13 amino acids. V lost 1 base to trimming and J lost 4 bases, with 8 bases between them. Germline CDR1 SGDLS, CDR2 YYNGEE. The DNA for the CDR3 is TGTGCCAGCAGCGTATGGGGGGCAGAGACCCAGTACTTC. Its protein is CASSVWGAETQYF.

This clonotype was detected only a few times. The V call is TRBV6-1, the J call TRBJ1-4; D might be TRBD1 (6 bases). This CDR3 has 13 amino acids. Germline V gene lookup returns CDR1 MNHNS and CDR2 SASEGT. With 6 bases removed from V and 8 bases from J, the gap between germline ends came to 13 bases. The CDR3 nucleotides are TGTGCCAGCAGGGAGACAGGATACGAAAAACTGTTTTTT. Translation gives CASRETGYEKLFF.

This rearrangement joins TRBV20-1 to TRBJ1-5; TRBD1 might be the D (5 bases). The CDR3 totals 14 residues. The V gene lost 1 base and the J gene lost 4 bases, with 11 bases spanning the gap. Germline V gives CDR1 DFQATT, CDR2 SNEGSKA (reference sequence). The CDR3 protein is CSARAGAQNQPQHF. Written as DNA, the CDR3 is TGCAGTGCTAGAGCCGGGGCCCAAAATCAGCCCCAGCATTTT.

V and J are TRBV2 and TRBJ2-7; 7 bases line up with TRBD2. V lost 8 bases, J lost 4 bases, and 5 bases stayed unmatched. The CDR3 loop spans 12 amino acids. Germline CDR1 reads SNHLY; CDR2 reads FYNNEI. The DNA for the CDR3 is TGTGCCAGCCTGATGGGGGGGTACGAGCAGTACTTC. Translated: CASLMGGYEQYF.

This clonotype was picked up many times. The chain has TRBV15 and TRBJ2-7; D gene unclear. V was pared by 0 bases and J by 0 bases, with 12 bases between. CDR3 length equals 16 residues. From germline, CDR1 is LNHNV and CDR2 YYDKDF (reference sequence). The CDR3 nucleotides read TGTGCCACCAGCAGAGAAAGGACGAGCAGCTCCTACGAGCAGTACTTC. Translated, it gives CATSRERTSSSYEQYF. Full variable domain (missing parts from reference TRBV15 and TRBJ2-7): DAMVIQNPRYQVTQFGKPVTLSCSQTLNHNVMYWYQQKSSQAPKLLFHYYDKDFNNEADTPDNFQSRRPNTSFCFLDIRSPGLGDTAMYLCATSRERTSSSYEQYFGPGTRLTVT.

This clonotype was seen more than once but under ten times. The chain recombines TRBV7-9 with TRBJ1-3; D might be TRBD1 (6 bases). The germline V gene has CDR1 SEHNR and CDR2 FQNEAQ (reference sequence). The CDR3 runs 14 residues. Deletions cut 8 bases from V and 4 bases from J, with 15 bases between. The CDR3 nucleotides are TGTGCCAGCTACGAACAGGGAACCGGAAACACCATATATTTT. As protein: CASYEQGTGNTIYF.

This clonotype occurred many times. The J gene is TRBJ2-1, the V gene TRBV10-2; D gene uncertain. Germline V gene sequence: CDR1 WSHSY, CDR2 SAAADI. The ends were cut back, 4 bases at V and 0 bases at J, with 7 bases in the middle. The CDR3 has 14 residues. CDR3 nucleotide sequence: TGCGCCAGCAGTGGAACCAGCTCCTACAATGAGCAGTTCTTC. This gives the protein CASSGTSSYNEQFF.

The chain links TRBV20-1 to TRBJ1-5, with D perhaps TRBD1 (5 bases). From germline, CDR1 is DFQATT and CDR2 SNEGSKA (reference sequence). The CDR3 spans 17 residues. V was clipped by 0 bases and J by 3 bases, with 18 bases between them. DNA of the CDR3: TGCAGTGCTAGAGATCGGCAGGGAGTGATAAACAATCAGCCCCAGCATTTT. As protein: CSARDRQGVINNQPQHF.

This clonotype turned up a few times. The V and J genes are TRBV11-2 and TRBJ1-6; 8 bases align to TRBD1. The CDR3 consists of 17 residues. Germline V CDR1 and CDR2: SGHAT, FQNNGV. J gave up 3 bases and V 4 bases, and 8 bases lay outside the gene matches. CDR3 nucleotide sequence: TGTGCCAGCAGCTCTCGGACAGGGAGTAACTATAATTCACCCCTCCACTTT. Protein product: CASSSRTGSNYNSPLHF. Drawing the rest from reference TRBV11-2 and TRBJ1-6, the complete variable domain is EAGVAQSPRYKIIEKRQSVAFWCNPISGHATLYWYQQILGQGPKLLIQFQNNGVVDDSQLPKDRFSAERLKGVDSTLKIQPAKLEDSAVYLCASSSRTGSNYNSPLHFGNGTRLTVT.

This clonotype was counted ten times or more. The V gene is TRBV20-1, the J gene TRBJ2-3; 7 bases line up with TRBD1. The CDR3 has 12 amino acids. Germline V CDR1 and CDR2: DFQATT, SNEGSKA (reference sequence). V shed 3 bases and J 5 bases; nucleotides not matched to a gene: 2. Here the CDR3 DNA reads TGCAGTGCTAGGAACAGGGGAGATACGCAGTATTTT. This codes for CSARNRGDTQYF.

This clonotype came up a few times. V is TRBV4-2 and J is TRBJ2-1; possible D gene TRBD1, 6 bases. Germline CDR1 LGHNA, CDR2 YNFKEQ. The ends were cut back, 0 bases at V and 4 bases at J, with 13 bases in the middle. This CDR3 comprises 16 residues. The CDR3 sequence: CASSQDWQGLYNEQFF. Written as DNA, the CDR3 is TGTGCCAGCAGCCAAGATTGGCAGGGGCTTTACAATGAGCAGTTCTTC.

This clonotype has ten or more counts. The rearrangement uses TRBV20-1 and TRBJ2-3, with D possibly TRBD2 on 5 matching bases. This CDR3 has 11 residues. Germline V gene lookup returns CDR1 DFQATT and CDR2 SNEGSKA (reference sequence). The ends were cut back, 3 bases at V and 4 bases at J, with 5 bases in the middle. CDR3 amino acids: CSARRADTQYF. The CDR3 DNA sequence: TGCAGTGCTAGGAGGGCAGATACGCAGTATTTT.

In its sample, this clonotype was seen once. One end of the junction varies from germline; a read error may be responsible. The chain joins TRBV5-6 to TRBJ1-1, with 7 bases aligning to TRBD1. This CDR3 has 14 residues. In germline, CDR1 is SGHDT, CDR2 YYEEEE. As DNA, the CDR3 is TGTGCCATCAGCCCGGGACAGAGAAACACTGAAGCTTTCTTT. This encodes CAISPGQRNTEAFF.

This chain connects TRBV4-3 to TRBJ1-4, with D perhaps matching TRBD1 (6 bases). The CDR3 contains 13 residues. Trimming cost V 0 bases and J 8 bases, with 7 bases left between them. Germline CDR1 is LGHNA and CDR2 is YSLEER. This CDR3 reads CASSQETGEKLFF. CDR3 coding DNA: TGCGCCAGCAGCCAAGAAACAGGGGAAAAACTGTTTTTT.

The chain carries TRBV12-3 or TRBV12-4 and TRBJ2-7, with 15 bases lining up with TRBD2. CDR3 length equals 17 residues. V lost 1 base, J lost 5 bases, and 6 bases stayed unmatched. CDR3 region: CASSLGTSGRGRDEQYF. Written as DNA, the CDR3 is TGTGCCAGCAGTTTAGGGACTAGCGGGAGGGGTCGGGACGAGCAGTACTTC.

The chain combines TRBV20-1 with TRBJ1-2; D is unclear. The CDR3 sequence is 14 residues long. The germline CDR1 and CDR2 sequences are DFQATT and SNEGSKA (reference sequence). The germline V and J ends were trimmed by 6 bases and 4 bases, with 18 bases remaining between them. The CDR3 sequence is CSAADLDIGYGYTF. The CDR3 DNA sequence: TGCAGTGCCGCAGATCTTGACATAGGCTATGGCTACACCTTC.

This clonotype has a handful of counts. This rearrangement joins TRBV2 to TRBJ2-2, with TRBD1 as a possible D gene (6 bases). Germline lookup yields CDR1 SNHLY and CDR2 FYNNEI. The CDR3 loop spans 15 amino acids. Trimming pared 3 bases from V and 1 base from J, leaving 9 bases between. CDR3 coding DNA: TGTGCCAGCAGTGAGGGGGCGAGGAACACCGGGGAGCTGTTTTTT. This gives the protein CASSEGARNTGELFF. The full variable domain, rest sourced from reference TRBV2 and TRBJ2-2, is EPEVTQTPSHQVTQMGQEVILRCVPISNHLYFYWYRQILGQKVEFLVSFYNNEISEKSEIFDDQFSVERPDGSNFTLKIRSTKLEDSAMYFCASSEGARNTGELFFGEGSRLTVL.

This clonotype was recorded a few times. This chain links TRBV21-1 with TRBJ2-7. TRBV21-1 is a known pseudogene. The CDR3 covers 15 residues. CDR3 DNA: TGTGCCAGCAGCAAAGTACGTGGAAACCCCTACGAGCAGTACTTC. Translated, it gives CASSKVRGNPYEQYF.

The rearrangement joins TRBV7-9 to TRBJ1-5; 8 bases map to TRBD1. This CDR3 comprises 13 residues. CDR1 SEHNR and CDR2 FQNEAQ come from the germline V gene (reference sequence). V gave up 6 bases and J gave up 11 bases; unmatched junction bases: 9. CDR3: CASSYRGDLAQHF. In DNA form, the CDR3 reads TGTGCCAGCAGTTACAGGGGGGATTTGGCCCAGCATTTT.